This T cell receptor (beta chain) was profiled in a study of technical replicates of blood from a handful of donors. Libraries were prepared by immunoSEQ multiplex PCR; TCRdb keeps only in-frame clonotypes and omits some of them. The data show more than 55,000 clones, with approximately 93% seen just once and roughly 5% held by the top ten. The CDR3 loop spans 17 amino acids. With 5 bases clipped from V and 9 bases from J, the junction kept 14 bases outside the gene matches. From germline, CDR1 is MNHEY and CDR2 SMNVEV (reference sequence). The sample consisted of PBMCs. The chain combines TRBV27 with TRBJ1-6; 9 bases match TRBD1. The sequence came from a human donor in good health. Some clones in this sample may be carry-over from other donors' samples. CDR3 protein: CASSPLGGGTGSSPLHF. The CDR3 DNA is TGTGCCAGCAGTCCCCTAGGTGGGGGGACAGGGAGTTCACCCCTCCACTTT.